The 16 T cell receptor beta chains below were found in one sample sequenced in a study of cytomegalovirus exposure and HLA in healthy donors. Amplification used 60 Vbeta primers and 13 Jbeta primers. Data came from immunoSEQ multiplex PCR; TCRdb stores just in-frame clones and leaves some out. The sample includes 100,000 or so clones, about 59% of them seen just once. The specimen was PBMCs. These receptors were obtained from a man aged 25-45 years in good health and CMV-seropositive.

The chain links TRBV5-1 to TRBJ2-1; TRBD2 aligns across 7 bases. Looked up from germline, CDR1 is SGHRS and CDR2 is YFSETQ. V shed 3 bases, J shed 3 bases, and the junction held 6 bases outside the gene matches. The CDR3 has 15 residues. CDR3 amino acids: CASSSAGGSYNEQFF. CDR3 nucleotide sequence: TGCGCCAGCAGCTCGGCCGGGGGGAGCTACAATGAGCAGTTCTTC.

The chain links TRBV6-5 to TRBJ2-7; D remains unclear. The V end was cut by 0 bases, the J end by 0 bases, with 9 bases between. The CDR3 runs 15 residues. The germline CDR1 and CDR2 sequences are MNHEY and SVGAGI. As DNA, the CDR3 is TGTGCCAGCAGTTACTCCAGCGTTTCCTCCTACGAGCAGTACTTC. Protein sequence: CASSYSSVSSYEQYF.

The J gene is TRBJ1-3, the V gene TRBV6-1; perhaps TRBD1 as D (5 bases). The CDR3 is 15 amino acids. Germline-derived CDR1 and CDR2 are MNHNS and SASEGT. V lost 8 bases and J 0 bases, leaving 14 bases between the germline ends. The CDR3 region is CASGGDGYSGNTIYF. The CDR3, as DNA: TGTGCCAGCGGCGGGGACGGCTACTCTGGAAACACCATATATTTT.

The chain recombines TRBV4-1 with TRBJ1-1, with 7 bases fitting TRBD1. With V trimmed by 6 bases and J by 4 bases, 8 bases remained unmatched. Germline V gene data show CDR1 as MGHRA and CDR2 as YSYEKL. The CDR3 has 14 amino acids. The CDR3 sequence is CASRGTGVGTEAFF. The CDR3 DNA follows: TGCGCCAGCAGAGGTACAGGGGTAGGCACTGAAGCTTTCTTT.

This rearrangement joins TRBV18 to TRBJ2-7; D perhaps matches TRBD1 (6 bases). The CDR3 sequence is 12 residues long. From germline, CDR1 is KGHSH and CDR2 LQKENI. V lost 1 base to trimming and J lost 5 bases, with 6 bases between them. In DNA, the CDR3 is TGTGCCAGCTCACCACAGGGGGACGAGCAGTACTTC. Translating gives CASSPQGDEQYF.

This clone was seen only a few times. The rearrangement links TRBV19 to TRBJ2-1; D is perhaps TRBD2 (5 bases). The germline V gene encodes CDR1 LNHDA and CDR2 SQIVND (reference sequence). V was shortened by 3 bases and J by 6 bases, with 9 bases between the two germline ends. This CDR3 has 13 amino acids. The DNA for the CDR3 is TGTGCCAGTAGTATCCACGAGGGCAATGAGCAGTTCTTC. This codes for CASSIHEGNEQFF.

The rearrangement uses TRBV14 and TRBJ1-2; 7 bases match TRBD1. CDR3 length equals 13 residues. Trimming cost V 4 bases and J 4 bases; bases outside gene matches: 3. CDR1 SGHDN and CDR2 FVKESK come from the germline V gene. CDR3 loop: CASSPRDSYGYTF. The CDR3 DNA is TGTGCCAGCAGCCCCCGGGACAGCTATGGCTACACCTTC.

This clone was picked up a small number of times. This chain connects TRBV4-1 to TRBJ1-2; the match to TRBD1 covers 8 bases. Germline loops: CDR1 MGHRA, CDR2 YSYEKL. The V and J ends lost 1 base and 0 bases, in that order; junction bases with no gene match: 7. This CDR3 comprises 17 residues. CDR3 sequence (DNA): TGCGCCAGCAGCCAAGGACGGGCCAGGGGGCCTAACTATGGCTACACCTTC. Protein sequence: CASSQGRARGPNYGYTF.

This clone has just one count. The chain uses TRBV30 and TRBJ1-3; the D is unclear. The length of the CDR3 is 13 residues. Germline V gives CDR1 GTSNPN, CDR2 SVGIG (reference sequence). V was pared by 7 bases and J by 0 bases, with 10 bases between. The CDR3 is CASIYTSGNTIYF. CDR3 nucleotide sequence: TGTGCCTCCATATACACCTCTGGAAACACCATATATTTT.

The CDR3 bases are TGTGCCAGCTCACCGGGGACACCGAACACCGGGGAGCTGTTTTTT. As protein: CASSPGTPNTGELFF. The rearrangement joins TRBV18 to TRBJ2-2; tentative D call: TRBD1 (6 bases). CDR3 length: 15 amino acids. The germline V gene encodes CDR1 KGHSH and CDR2 LQKENI. Trimming took 3 bases from V and 0 from J, leaving 8 bases between them.

V is TRBV25-1 and J is TRBJ2-4; perhaps TRBD2 as D (7 bases). The germline V and J ends were trimmed by 3 bases and 3 bases, with 15 bases remaining between them. The CDR3 is 16 residues long. CDR1 is MGHDK and CDR2 is SYGVNS in the germline V gene. The CDR3 coding sequence is TGTGCCAGCAGTGAGAGGGGGGGCTGGGGCAAAAACATTCAGTACTTC. It is translated as CASSERGGWGKNIQYF. Full variable domain (rest looked up from reference TRBV25-1 and TRBJ2-4): EADIYQTPRYLVIGTGKKITLECSQTMGHDKMYWYQQDPGMELHLIHYSYGVNSTEKGDLSSESTVSRIRTEHFPLTLESARPSHTSQYLCASSERGGWGKNIQYFGAGTRLSVL.

The CDR3 reads CASSRTGGLSRDEQYF. The CDR3 DNA reads TGTGCCAGCAGTCGGACAGGGGGACTGTCTAGGGACGAGCAGTACTTC. This rearrangement joins TRBV27 to TRBJ2-7; 10 nucleotides align to TRBD1. The V gene's germline CDR1 is MNHEY and CDR2 SMNVEV (reference sequence). The trim removed 5 bases at V and 5 bases at J, leaving 12 bases unmatched. The CDR3 spans 16 residues.

The chain combines TRBV2 with TRBJ2-1; 10 positions match TRBD2. Germline CDR1 and CDR2: SNHLY and FYNNEI. J was trimmed by 7 bases and V by 8 bases; bases with no gene match: 8. The CDR3 covers 14 residues. The CDR3 protein is CASQRGGLRNEQFF. The CDR3 DNA sequence: TGTGCCAGCCAGCGGGGGGGCCTACGGAATGAGCAGTTCTTC.

The chain has TRBV2 and TRBJ2-7; D possibly corresponds to TRBD2 (6 bases). Trimming shortened V by 6 bases and J by 5 bases, and 14 bases separated the two germline ends. The CDR3 length is 13 residues. CDR1 and CDR2 from the germline V gene are SNHLY and FYNNEI. CDR3 in amino acids: CASRWRVEDEQYF. The CDR3 region has the DNA TGTGCCAGCAGGTGGAGGGTGGAGGACGAGCAGTACTTC.

This clone was detected only once. The chain couples TRBV27 to TRBJ2-5; 8 nucleotides match TRBD1. V lost 6 bases and J lost 7; bases outside the gene matches: 19. The length of the CDR3 is 17 residues. The germline V gene encodes CDR1 MNHEY and CDR2 SMNVEV (reference sequence). The chain's CDR3 is CASSLGPGQGKRGTQYF. The CDR3 region has the DNA TGTGCCAGCAGCCTAGGGCCAGGACAGGGAAAAAGGGGGACCCAGTACTTC.

This clone turned up a few times. The gene calls are TRBV6-6 and TRBJ2-7; 11 nucleotides line up with TRBD2. The V and J ends lost 2 bases and 2 bases, in that order; junction bases with no gene match: 5. CDR1 and CDR2 (germline): MNHNY, SVGAGI (reference sequence). CDR3 length: 16 amino acids. CDR3 residues: CASSYTSGGHTYEQYF. CDR3 coding DNA: TGTGCCAGCAGTTACACTAGCGGGGGCCATACCTACGAGCAGTACTTC.